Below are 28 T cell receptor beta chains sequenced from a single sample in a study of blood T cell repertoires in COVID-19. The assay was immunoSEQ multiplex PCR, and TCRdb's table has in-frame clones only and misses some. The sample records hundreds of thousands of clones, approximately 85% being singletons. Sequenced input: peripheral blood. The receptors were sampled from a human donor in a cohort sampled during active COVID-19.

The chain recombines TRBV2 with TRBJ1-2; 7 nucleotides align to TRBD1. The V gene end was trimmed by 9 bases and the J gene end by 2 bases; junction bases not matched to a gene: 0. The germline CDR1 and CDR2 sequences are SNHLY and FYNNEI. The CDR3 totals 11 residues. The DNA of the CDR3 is TGTGCCAGACAGGGGAACTATGGCTACACCTTC. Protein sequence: CARQGNYGYTF.

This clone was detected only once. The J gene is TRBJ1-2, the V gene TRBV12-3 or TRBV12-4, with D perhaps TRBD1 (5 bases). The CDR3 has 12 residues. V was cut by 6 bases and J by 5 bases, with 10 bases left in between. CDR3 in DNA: TGTGCCAGCAGCCCAGGGTTATATGGCTACACCTTC. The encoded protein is CASSPGLYGYTF.

The CDR3 loop reads CASSPLNGQGYEQYF. CDR3 nucleotides: TGTGCCAGCTCACCACTGAACGGACAGGGCTACGAGCAGTACTTC. This rearrangement joins TRBV18 to TRBJ2-7; TRBD1 matches 8 bases. The trim removed 1 base at V and 3 bases at J, leaving 5 bases unmatched. The CDR3 is 15 residues long. Germline-derived CDR1 and CDR2 are KGHSH and LQKENI.

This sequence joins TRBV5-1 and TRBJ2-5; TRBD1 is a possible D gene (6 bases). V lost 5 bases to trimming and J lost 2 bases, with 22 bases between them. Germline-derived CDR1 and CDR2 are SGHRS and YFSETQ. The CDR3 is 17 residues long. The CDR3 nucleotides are TGCGCCAGCAGTTCAGGGGATCGGGTTCGTACTCAAGAGACCCAGTACTTC. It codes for CASSSGDRVRTQETQYF.

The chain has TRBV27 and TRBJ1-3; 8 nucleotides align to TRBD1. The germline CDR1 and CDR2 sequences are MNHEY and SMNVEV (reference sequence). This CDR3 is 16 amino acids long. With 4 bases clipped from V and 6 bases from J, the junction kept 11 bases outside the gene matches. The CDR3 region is CASSSIGQGPVNTIYF. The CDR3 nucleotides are TGTGCCAGCAGTTCCATCGGACAGGGCCCCGTAAACACCATATATTTT.

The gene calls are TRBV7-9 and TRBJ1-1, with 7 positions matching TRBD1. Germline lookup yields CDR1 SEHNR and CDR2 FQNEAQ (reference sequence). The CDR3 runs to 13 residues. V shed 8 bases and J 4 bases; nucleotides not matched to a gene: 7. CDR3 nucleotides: TGTGCCAGCGAACTGCAGGGGGTCACTGAAGCTTTCTTT. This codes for CASELQGVTEAFF.

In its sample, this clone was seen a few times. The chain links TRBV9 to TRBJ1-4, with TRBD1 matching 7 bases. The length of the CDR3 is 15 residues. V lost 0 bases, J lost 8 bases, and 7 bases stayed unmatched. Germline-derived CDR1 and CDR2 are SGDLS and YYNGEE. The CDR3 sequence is CASSVDGQVNEKLFF. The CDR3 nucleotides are TGTGCCAGCAGCGTAGACGGACAGGTTAACGAAAAACTGTTTTTT.

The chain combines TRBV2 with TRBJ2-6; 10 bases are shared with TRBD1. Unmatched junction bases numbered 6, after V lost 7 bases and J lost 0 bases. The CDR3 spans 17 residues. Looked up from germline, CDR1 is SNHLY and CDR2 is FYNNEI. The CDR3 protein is CASNPGQGVSGANVLTF. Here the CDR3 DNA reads TGTGCCAGCAACCCCGGACAGGGGGTCTCTGGGGCCAACGTCCTGACTTTC.

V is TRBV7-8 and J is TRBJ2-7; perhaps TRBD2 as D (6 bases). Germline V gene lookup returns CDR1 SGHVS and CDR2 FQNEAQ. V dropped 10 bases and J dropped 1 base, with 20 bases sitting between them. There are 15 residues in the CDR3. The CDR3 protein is CATRKEASVSYEQYF. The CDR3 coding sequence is TGTGCCACTCGTAAGGAGGCTAGCGTATCCTACGAGCAGTACTTC. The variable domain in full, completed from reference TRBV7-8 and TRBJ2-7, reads GAGVSQSPRYKVAKRGQDVALRCDPISGHVSLFWYQQALGQGPEFLTYFQNEAQLDKSGLPSDRFFAERPEGSVSTLKIQRTQQEDSAVYLCATRKEASVSYEQYFGPGTRLTVT.

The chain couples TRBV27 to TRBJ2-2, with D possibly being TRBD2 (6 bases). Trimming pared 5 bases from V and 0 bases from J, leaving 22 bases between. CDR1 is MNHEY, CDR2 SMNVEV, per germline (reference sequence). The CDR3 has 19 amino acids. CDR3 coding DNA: TGTGCCAGCAGTCCACGGGACTTGGATGGACTGGCGAACACCGGGGAGCTGTTTTTT. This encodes CASSPRDLDGLANTGELFF.

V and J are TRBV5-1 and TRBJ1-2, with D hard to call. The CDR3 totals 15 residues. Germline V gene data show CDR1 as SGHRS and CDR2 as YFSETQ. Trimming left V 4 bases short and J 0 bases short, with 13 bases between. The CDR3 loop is CASSDGSRANYGYTF. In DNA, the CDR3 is TGCGCCAGCAGCGACGGGTCCCGAGCTAACTATGGCTACACCTTC.

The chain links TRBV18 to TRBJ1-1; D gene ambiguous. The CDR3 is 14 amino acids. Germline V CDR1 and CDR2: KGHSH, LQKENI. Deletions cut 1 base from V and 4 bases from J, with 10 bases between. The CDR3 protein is CASSPLRDSTEAFF. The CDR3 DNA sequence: TGTGCCAGCTCACCACTCCGGGATAGCACTGAAGCTTTCTTT.

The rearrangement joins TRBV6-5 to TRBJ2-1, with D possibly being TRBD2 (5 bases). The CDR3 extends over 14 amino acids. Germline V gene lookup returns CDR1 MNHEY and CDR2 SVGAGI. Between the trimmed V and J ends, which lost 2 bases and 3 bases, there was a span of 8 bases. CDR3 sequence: CASSYGLLYNEQFF. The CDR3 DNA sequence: TGTGCCAGCAGTTACGGACTGCTCTACAATGAGCAGTTCTTC.

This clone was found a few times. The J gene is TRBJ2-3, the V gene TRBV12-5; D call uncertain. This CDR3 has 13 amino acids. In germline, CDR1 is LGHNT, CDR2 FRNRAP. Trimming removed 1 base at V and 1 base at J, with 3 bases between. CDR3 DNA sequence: TGTGCTAGTGGTTTGGGAGGCACAGATACGCAGTATTTT. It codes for CASGLGGTDTQYF.

In DNA, the CDR3 is TGCGCCAGCAGCTTGGAATCTGGGGGTTGGGGGAGGTCCTACGAGCAGTACTTC. Protein sequence: CASSLESGGWGRSYEQYF. The chain links TRBV5-1 to TRBJ2-7, with D possibly being TRBD2 (6 bases). The CDR3 runs 18 residues. Germline assignment: CDR1 SGHRS and CDR2 YFSETQ. Trimming cost V 0 bases and J 1 base, with 20 bases left between them.

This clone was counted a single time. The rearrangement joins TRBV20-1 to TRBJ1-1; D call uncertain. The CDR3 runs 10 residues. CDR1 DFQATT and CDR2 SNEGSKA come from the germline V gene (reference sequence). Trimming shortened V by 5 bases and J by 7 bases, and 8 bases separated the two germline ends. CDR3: CSAFQREAFF. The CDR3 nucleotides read TGCAGTGCTTTTCAGCGTGAAGCTTTCTTT.

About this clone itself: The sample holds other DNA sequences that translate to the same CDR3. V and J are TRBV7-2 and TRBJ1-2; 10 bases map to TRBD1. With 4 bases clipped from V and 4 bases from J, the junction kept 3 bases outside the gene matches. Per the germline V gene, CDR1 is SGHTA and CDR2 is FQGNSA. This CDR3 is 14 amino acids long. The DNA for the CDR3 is TGTGCCAGCAGCTCGGACAGGGGGAGCTATGGCTACACCTTC. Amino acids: CASSSDRGSYGYTF.

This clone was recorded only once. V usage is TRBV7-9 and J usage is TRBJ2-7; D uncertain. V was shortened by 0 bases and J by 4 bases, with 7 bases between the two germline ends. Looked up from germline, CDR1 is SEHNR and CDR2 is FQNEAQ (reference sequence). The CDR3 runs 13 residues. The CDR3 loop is CASSLASVYEQYF. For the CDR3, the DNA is TGTGCCAGCAGCTTAGCGTCGGTTTACGAGCAGTACTTC.

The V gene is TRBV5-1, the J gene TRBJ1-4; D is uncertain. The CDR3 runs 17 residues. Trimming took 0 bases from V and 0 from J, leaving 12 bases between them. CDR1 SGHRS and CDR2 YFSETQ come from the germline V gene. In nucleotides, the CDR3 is TGCGCCAGCAGCTTGGGAGTCTCTCTAGCAACTAATGAAAAACTGTTTTTT. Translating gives CASSLGVSLATNEKLFF.

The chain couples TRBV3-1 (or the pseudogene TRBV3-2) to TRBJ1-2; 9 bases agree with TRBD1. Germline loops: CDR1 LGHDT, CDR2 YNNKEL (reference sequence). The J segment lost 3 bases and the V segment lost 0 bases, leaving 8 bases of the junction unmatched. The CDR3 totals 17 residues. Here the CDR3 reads CASSQEARDRVYYGYTF. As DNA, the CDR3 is TGTGCCAGCAGCCAAGAAGCCCGGGACAGGGTCTACTATGGCTACACCTTC.

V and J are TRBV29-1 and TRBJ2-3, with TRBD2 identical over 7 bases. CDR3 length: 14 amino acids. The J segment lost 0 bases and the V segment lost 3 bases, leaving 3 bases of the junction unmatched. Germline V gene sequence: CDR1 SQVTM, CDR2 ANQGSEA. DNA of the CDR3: TGCAGCGTTGAGGGAGGGACTAGCACAGATACGCAGTATTTT. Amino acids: CSVEGGTSTDTQYF.

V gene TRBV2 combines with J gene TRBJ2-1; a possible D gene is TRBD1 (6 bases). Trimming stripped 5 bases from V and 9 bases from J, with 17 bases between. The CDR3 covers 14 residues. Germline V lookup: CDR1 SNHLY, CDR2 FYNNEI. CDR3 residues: CASSSSYRESEQFF. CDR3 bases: TGTGCCAGCAGTTCTTCTTACAGGGAGAGTGAGCAGTTCTTC.

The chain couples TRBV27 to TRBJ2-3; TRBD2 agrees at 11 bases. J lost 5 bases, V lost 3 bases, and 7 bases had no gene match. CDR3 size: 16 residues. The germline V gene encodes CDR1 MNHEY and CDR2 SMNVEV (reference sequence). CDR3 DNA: TGTGCCAGCAGTTTCCTCCTAGCGGGGGGCGGAGATACGCAGTATTTT. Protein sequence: CASSFLLAGGGDTQYF.

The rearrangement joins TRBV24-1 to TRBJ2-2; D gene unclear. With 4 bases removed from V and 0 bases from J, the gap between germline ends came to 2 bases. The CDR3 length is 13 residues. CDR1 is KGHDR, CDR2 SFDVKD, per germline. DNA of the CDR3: TGTGCCACCAGTGACACGAACACCGGGGAGCTGTTTTTT. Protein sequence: CATSDTNTGELFF.

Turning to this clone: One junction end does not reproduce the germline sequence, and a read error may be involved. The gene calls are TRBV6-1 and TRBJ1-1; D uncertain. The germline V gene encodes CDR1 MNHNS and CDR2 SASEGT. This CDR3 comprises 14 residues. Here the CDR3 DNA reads TGTGCCAGCAGTGAACATGGAGGGAACGCTGAAGCTTTCTTT. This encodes CASSEHGGNAEAFF.

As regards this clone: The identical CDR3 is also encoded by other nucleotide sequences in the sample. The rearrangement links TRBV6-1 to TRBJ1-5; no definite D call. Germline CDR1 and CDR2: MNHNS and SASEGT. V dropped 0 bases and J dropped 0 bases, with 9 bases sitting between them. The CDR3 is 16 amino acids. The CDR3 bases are TGTGCCAGCAGTGAAGCGGCGGATTATAGCAATCAGCCCCAGCATTTT. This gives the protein CASSEAADYSNQPQHF.

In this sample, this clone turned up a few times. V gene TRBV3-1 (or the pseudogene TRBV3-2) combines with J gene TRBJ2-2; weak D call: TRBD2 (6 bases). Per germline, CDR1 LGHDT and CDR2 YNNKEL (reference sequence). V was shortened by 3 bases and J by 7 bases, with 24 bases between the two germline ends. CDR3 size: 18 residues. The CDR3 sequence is CASSQALFRGIRVGELFF. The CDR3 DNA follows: TGTGCCAGCAGCCAGGCTCTGTTTCGGGGGATCCGGGTCGGGGAGCTGTTTTTT.

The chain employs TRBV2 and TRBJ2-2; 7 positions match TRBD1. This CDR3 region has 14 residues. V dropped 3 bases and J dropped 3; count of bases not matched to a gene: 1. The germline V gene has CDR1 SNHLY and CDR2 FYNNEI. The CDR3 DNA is TGTGCCAGCAGTGACGGGACAGACACCGGGGAGCTGTTTTTT. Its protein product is CASSDGTDTGELFF.